Given below is one T cell receptor beta chain in context. Time point in this sample: peripheral blood 6 weeks after treatment start. Clones were sequenced by immunoSEQ multiplex PCR, and TCRdb holds only the in-frame ones, with some missing. The data show tens of thousands of clones, approximately 91% seen once. CDR1 SGHNT and CDR2 YENEEA come from the germline V gene. This CDR3 is built from 17 residues. The ends lost 6 bases at V and 4 bases at J; junction bases unmatched: 10. The sample originates from a study of PD-L1 blockade in urothelial cancer. The sample was PBMCs, taken around atezolizumab (anti-PD-L1) treatment. This TCR was recovered from a man aged 60-69 years with urothelial cancer. The chain joins TRBV11-3 to TRBJ2-4; TRBD2 matches 12 bases. In DNA form, the CDR3 reads TGTGCCAGCAGTTCTTACGGACTAGCGGGAAGAAAAAACATTCAGTACTTC. Translated: CASSSYGLAGRKNIQYF.